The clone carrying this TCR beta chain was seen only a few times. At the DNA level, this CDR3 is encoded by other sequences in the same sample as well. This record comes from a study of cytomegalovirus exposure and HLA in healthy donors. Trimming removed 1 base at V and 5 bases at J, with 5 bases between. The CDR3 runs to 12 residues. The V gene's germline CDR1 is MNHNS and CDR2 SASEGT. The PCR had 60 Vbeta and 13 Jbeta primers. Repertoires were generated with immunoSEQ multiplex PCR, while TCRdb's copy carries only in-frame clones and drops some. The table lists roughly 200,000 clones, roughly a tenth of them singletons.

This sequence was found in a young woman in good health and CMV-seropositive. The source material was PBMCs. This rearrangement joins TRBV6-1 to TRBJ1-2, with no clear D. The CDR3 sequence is CASSEGLYGYTF. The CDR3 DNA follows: TGTGCCAGCAGTGAAGGCCTATATGGCTACACCTTC.